Listed here are 9 T cell receptor beta chains from one sample, sequenced in a study of post-analysis software for immune sequencing data (dated by TCRdb to between 2015 and 2017). Broad study findings and their caveats: Patients showed significantly higher frequencies than controls for five TRBV segments, among them TRBV5-6, TRBV5-1 and TRBV20-1.

The library was obtained by PCR. TCRdb shows the sequencer as Illumina HiSeq 2500. Unique molecular identifiers were incorporated into TCR beta cDNA libraries to reduce PCR and sequencing biases. TCRdb took the public reads, trimmed them with fastp at Q25, ran MiXCR for clone calling and kept in-frame beta chains. Every entry covers one CDR3 protein and lists the most common genes and DNA from its rows. This sample comprises roughly 620,000 distinct CDR3 sequences, about 40% of them detected only once. Clones ranked in the top ten supply roughly 1.8% of the sample. These receptors have no known antigen. The sequenced material came from blood. These receptor sequences come from a girl under 18 with multiple sclerosis.

This clonotype was observed a few times. J is TRBJ2-5 and V is TRBV12-3 or TRBV12-4; D not resolved. CDR3 size: 12 residues. Between the trimmed V and J ends, which lost 3 bases and 7 bases, there was a span of 9 bases. In DNA form, the CDR3 reads TGTGCCAGCAGTTTGACTTTTCGGACCCAGTACTTC. Protein: CASSLTFRTQYF.

The V and J genes are TRBV4-2 and TRBJ2-7, with D possibly being TRBD1 (6 bases). CDR3 size: 17 residues. CDR1 and CDR2 from the germline V gene are LGHNA and YNFKEQ. V was trimmed by 0 bases and J by 2 bases, leaving 17 bases between them. The CDR3 bases are TGTGCCAGCAGCCAAGATCGGCGGCAGGGGACAACCTACGAGCAGTACTTC. This codes for CASSQDRRQGTTYEQYF.

The rearrangement joins TRBV25-1 to TRBJ2-3; 9 bases line up with TRBD2. The V and J ends lost 5 bases and 6 bases, in that order; junction bases with no gene match: 6. This CDR3 has 14 residues. The V gene's germline CDR1 is MGHDK and CDR2 SYGVNS. The CDR3: CASSSGAGGDTQYF. The CDR3 bases are TGTGCCAGCAGTTCAGGGGCGGGGGGGGATACGCAGTATTTT.

This clonotype was seen only a few times. This chain connects TRBV12-5 to TRBJ2-6; no clear D. CDR3 length: 13 residues. Trimming took 7 bases from V and 0 from J, leaving 4 bases between them. Germline assignment: CDR1 LGHNT and CDR2 FRNRAP. CDR3 DNA sequence: TGTGCTAGTGCCCCCTCTGGGGCCAACGTCCTGACTTTC. It translates to CASAPSGANVLTF.

The rearrangement uses TRBV10-3 and TRBJ2-6; D uncertain. Germline V gene lookup returns CDR1 ENHRY and CDR2 SYGVKD. V lost 5 bases and J lost 0, with 5 bases in between. CDR3 length: 14 residues. In nucleotides, the CDR3 is TGTGCCATCAGTAGGGACTCTGGGGCCAACGTCCTGACTTTC. Its protein product is CAISRDSGANVLTF.

V usage is TRBV7-6 and J usage is TRBJ2-1; 8 bases line up with TRBD2. The J segment lost 5 bases and the V segment lost 5 bases, leaving 14 bases of the junction unmatched. CDR3 length: 17 residues. The germline CDR1 and CDR2 sequences are SGHVS and FNYEAQ. CDR3 sequence: CASSPRPGTRTHNEQFF. CDR3 nucleotide sequence: TGTGCCAGCAGCCCACGACCCGGGACTAGGACCCACAATGAGCAGTTCTTC. Drawing the rest from reference TRBV7-6 and TRBJ2-1, the complete variable domain is GAGVSQSPRYKVTKRGQDVALRCDPISGHVSLYWYRQALGQGPEFLTYFNYEAQQDKSGLPNDRFSAERPEGSISTLTIQRTEQRDSAMYRCASSPRPGTRTHNEQFFGPGTRLTVL.

The chain has TRBV7-2 and TRBJ1-2; D is perhaps TRBD1 (6 bases). The V gene's germline CDR1 is SGHTA and CDR2 FQGNSA. The CDR3 covers 15 residues. Deletions cut 2 bases from V and 4 bases from J, with 14 bases between. Here the CDR3 DNA reads TGTGCCAGCAGCTTAAGCACAGGGAATAGCTATGGCTACACCTTC. This gives the protein CASSLSTGNSYGYTF.

This clonotype was picked up a small number of times. The rearrangement uses TRBV9 and TRBJ2-3; TRBD2 agrees at 12 bases. Germline loops: CDR1 SGDLS, CDR2 YYNGEE. V lost 1 base to trimming and J lost 0 bases; unmatched junction nucleotides: 12. The CDR3 covers 20 residues. CDR3 in amino acids: CASSVRSGLAGLISTDTQYF. CDR3 nucleotides: TGTGCCAGCAGCGTACGGTCGGGACTAGCGGGCCTGATTAGCACAGATACGCAGTATTTT.

The V gene is TRBV6-1, the J gene TRBJ2-7; 9 bases are a match to TRBD1. Germline V gene lookup returns CDR1 MNHNS and CDR2 SASEGT. This CDR3 region has 16 residues. V lost 2 bases and J lost 1; bases outside the gene matches: 6. Here the CDR3 DNA reads TGTGCCAGCAGTGAAAGTTGGACAGGGGTATCCTACGAGCAGTACTTC. Translating it yields CASSESWTGVSYEQYF.